This TCR beta chain came from a study of neurological immune-mediated disorders. This CDR3 contains 17 residues. Germline V lookup: CDR1 MGHRA, CDR2 YSYEKL. Trimming at V came to 2 bases and at J to 2 bases, leaving 5 bases not matched to a gene. The unsorted libraries were prepared from 2 million PBMCs (stored at -80 C). Via MiXCR, TCRdb re-called the 5' RACE reads, giving one row per CDR3 protein. This table holds tens of thousands of distinct CDR3 sequences, 3.5% to 5% found once. This TCR derives from a young man with multiple sclerosis. The sequenced sample consisted of PBMCs. This chain links TRBV4-1 with TRBJ2-5; 13 bases match TRBD2. The CDR3 loop reads CASSQRLAGGGQETQYF. In nucleotides, the CDR3 is TGCGCCAGCAGCCAAAGACTAGCGGGGGGCGGGCAAGAGACCCAGTACTTC.